This T cell receptor beta chain was observed in a study of CD8 T cells in Susac syndrome. Reverse transcription of about 0.5 to 1 ug RNA was performed with random hexamers. TCRdb re-derived calls from the immunoSEQ multiplex PCR reads in MiXCR, one entry per CDR3 protein. The data contain some 120,000 distinct CDR3 sequences, less than 95% of them singletons. Germline V lookup: CDR1 KGHSH, CDR2 LQKENI. The V end lost 0 bases, the J end lost 4 bases, and 13 bases lay between the germline ends. The CDR3 runs to 15 residues. Sequencing was carried out using CD4+ T cells from PBMCs. This chain joins TRBV18 and TRBJ2-7; D remains unclear. This TCR came from a human donor in good health. This CDR3 reads CASSPPGSLSYEQYF. The CDR3 nucleotides are TGTGCCAGCTCACCACCGGGCTCCCTGTCTTACGAGCAGTACTTC.